This TCR beta chain is drawn from a study of T cells in Graves' hyperthyroidism and ophthalmopathy. Patients were excluded for uncontrolled infection, other autoimmune disease, pregnancy or lactation. This clonotype was observed a few times. As yet, its antigen is unknown. RNA transcripts were the template for amplifying TCR beta CDR3 regions. An initial round of RT-PCR targeting the TCR CDR3 relied on the HTBI primer set. One entry per CDR3 protein, called by TCRdb with MiXCR from the multiplex PCR reads. In the table there are 350,000 to 400,000 distinct CDR3 sequences, roughly 14% of which are singletons. Study observations and caveats: Stable hyperthyroidism was told apart from ophthalmopathy by a model built on 13 V-J features.

The CDR3 consists of 12 residues. The V end lost 6 bases, the J end lost 11 bases, and 14 bases lay between the germline ends. Germline V gives CDR1 LGHNT, CDR2 FRNRAP. The TCR sequence derives from a woman aged 60-75 years with Graves' hyperthyroidism. The material sequenced was blood. The chain has TRBV12-5 and TRBJ1-5; a weak D match, TRBD1 (6 bases). CDR3 sequence: CASGRPGQTQHF. Written as DNA, the CDR3 is TGTGCTAGTGGCCGCCCCGGACAGACCCAGCATTTT.